This T cell receptor (beta chain) was retrieved from a study of response to subunit inactivated influenza vaccine. A single record per CDR3 protein comes from TCRdb applying MiXCR to the RT-PCR reads. Of roughly 650,000 distinct CDR3 sequences detected, less than 20% appear once; the ten largest clones hold 9.5% to 13%. Trimming cost V 2 bases and J 2 bases; bases outside gene matches: 7. The CDR3 has 17 residues. Germline V CDR1 and CDR2: SGHRS, YFSETQ. Whole-study findings and limits: T cells newly recruited by each seasonal influenza vaccination are few, the authors suggested.

There are a few counts of this clonotype. No antigen is known for it. This TCR was recovered from a man aged 50 to 59 who received an inactivated influenza vaccine. The V call is TRBV5-1, the J call TRBJ2-7; TRBD2 aligns across 13 bases. The material sequenced was PBMCs from blood, taken roughly 12 days after vaccination. CDR3 residues: CASSFGLAGVRTYEQYF. In nucleotides, the CDR3 is TGCGCCAGCAGCTTCGGACTAGCGGGAGTCCGGACCTACGAGCAGTACTTC.